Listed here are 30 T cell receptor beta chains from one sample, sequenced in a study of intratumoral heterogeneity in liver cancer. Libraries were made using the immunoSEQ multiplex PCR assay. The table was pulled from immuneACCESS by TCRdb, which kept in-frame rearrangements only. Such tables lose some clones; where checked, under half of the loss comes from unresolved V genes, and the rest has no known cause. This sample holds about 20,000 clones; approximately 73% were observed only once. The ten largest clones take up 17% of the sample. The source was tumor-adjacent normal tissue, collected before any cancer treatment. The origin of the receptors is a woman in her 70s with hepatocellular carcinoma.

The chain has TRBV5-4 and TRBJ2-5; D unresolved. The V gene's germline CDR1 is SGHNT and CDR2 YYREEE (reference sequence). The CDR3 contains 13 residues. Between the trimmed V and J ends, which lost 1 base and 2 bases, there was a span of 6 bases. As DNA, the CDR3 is TGTGCCAGCAGCTTGCGGACGCAAGAGACCCAGTACTTC. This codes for CASSLRTQETQYF.

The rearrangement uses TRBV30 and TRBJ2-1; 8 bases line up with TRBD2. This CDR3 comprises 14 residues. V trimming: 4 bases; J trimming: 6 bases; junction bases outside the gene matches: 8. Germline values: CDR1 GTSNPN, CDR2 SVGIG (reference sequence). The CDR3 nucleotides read TGTGCCTGGAACTCGGATGCGGGAGGCAATGAGCAGTTCTTC. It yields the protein CAWNSDAGGNEQFF.

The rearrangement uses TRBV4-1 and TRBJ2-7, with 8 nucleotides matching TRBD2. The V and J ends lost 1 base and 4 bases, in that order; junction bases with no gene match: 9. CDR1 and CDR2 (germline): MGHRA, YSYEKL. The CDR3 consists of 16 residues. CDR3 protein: CASSQGSLAGSYEQYF. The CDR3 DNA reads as TGCGCCAGCAGCCAAGGTAGTCTAGCGGGTTCTTACGAGCAGTACTTC.

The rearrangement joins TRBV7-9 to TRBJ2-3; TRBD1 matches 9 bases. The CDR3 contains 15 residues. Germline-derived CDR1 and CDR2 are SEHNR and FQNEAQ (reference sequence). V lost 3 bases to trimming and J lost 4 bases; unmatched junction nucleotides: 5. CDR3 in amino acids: CASSLGTGLADTQYF. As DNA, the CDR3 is TGTGCCAGCAGCTTGGGGACAGGGTTGGCAGATACGCAGTATTTT.

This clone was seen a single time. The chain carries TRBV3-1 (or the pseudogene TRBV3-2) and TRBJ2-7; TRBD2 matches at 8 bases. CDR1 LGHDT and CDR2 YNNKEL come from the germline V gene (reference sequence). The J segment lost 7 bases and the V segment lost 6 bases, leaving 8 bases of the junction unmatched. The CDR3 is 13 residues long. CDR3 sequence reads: CASRTSGSWEQYF. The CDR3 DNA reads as TGTGCCAGCAGGACAAGCGGGAGTTGGGAGCAGTACTTC.

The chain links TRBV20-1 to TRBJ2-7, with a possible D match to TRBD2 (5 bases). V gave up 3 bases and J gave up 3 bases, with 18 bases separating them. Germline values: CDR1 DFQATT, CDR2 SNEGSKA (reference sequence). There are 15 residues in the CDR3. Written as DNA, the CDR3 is TGCAGTGCTAGTCCCATTCAGCGGACCAACTACGAGCAGTACTTC. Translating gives CSASPIQRTNYEQYF.

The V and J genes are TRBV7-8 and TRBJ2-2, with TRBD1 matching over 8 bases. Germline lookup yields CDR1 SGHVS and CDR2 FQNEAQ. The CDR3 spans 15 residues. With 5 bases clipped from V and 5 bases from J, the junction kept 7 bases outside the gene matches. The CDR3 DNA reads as TGTGCCAGCAGCCGGACAGGGCGAAAGACCGGGGAGCTGTTTTTT. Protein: CASSRTGRKTGELFF.

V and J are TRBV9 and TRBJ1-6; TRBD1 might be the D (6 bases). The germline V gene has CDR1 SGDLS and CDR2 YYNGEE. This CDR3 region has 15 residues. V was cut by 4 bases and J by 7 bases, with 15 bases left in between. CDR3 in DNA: TGTGCCAGCAGCCCTGATCCCGGGACAAATTCACCCCTCCACTTT. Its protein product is CASSPDPGTNSPLHF.

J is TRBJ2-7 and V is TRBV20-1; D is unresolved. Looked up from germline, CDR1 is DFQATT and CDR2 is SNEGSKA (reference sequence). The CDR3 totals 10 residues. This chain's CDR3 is CSTIVDEQYF. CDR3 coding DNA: TGCAGCACAATAGTCGACGAGCAGTACTTC.

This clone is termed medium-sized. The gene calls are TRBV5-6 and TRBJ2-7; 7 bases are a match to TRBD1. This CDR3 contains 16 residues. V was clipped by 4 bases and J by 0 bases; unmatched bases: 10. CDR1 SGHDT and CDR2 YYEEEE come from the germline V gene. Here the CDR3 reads CASSVDNRGPSYEQYF. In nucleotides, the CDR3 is TGTGCCAGCAGCGTAGATAACAGGGGACCCTCCTACGAGCAGTACTTC.

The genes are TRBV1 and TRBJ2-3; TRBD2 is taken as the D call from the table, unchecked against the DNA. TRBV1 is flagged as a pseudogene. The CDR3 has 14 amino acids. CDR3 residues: CTSSGRGAVDTQYF. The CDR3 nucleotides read TGCACCAGCAGCGGACGGGGAGCGGTAGATACGCAGTATTTT.

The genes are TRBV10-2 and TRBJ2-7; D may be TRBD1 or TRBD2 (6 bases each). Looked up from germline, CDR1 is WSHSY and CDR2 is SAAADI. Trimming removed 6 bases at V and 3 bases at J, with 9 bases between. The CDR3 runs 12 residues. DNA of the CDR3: TGCGCCAGCAGCGGGGGCCTCTACGAGCAGTACTTC. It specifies CASSGGLYEQYF.

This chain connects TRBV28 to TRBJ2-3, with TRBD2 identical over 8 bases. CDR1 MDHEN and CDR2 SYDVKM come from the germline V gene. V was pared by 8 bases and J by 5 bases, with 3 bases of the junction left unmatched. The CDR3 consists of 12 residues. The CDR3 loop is CASSTSGDTQYF. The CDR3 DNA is TGTGCCAGCTCCACTAGCGGAGATACGCAGTATTTT.

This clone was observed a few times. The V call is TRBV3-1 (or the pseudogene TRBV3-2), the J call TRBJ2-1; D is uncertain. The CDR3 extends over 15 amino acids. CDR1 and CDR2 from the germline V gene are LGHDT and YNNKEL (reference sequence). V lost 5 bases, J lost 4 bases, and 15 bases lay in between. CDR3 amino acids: CASSTSRVTYNEQFF. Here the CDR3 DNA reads TGTGCCAGCAGCACCAGTCGAGTGACGTACAATGAGCAGTTCTTC.

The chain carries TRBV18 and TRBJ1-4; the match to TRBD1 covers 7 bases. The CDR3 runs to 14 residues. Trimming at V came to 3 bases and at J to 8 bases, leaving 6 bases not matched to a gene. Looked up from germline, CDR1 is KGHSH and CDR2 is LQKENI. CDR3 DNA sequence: TGTGCCAGCTCACCGGAGACAGGGTACGAAAAACTGTTTTTT. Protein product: CASSPETGYEKLFF.

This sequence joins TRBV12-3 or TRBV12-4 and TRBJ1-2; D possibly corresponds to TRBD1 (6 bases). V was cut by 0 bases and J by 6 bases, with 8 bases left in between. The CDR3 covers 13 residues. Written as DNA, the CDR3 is TGTGCCAGCAGTTTAGCTGCAGGGGATGGCTACACCTTC. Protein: CASSLAAGDGYTF.

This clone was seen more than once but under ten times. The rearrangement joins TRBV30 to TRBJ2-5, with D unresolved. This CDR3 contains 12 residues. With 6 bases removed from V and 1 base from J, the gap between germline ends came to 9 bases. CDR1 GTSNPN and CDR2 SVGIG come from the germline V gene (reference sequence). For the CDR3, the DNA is TGTGCCTGTACCTACATCCAAGAGACCCAGTACTTC. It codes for CACTYIQETQYF.

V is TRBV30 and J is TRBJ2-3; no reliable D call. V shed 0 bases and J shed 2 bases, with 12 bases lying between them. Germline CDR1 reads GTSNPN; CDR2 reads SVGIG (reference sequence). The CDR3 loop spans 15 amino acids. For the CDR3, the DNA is TGTGCCTGGAGTGTATCAGGTGGAACCACAGATACGCAGTATTTT. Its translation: CAWSVSGGTTDTQYF. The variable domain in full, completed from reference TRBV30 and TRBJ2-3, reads SQTIHQWPATLVQPVGSPLSLECTVEGTSNPNLYWYRQAAGRGLQLLFYSVGIGQISSEVPQNLSASRPQDRQFILSSKKLLLSDSGFYLCAWSVSGGTTDTQYFGPGTRLTVL.

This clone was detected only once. The CDR3 region is CSVRDRNIQYF. Written as DNA, the CDR3 is TGCAGCGTGCGGGACAGAAACATTCAGTACTTC. The V and J genes are TRBV29-1 and TRBJ2-4; D might be TRBD1 (7 bases). Germline CDR1 and CDR2: SQVTM and ANQGSEA. V was clipped by 6 bases and J by 6 bases, with 9 bases between them. CDR3 length equals 11 residues.

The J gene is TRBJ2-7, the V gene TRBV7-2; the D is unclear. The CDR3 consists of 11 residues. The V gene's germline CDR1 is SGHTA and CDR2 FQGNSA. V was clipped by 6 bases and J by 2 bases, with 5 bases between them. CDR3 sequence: CASRKTYEQYF. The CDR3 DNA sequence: TGTGCCAGCAGAAAGACCTACGAGCAGTACTTC. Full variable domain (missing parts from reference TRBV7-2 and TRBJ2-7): GAGVSQSPSNKVTEKGKDVELRCDPISGHTALYWYRQSLGQGLEFLIYFQGNSAPDKSGLPSDRFSAERTGGSVSTLTIQRTQQEDSAVYLCASRKTYEQYFGPGTRLTVT.

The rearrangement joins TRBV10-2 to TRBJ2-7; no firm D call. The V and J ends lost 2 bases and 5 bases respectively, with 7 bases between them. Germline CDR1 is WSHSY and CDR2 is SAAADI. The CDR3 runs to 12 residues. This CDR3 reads CASSEAGHEQYF. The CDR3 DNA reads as TGCGCCAGCAGTGAGGCCGGCCACGAGCAGTACTTC.

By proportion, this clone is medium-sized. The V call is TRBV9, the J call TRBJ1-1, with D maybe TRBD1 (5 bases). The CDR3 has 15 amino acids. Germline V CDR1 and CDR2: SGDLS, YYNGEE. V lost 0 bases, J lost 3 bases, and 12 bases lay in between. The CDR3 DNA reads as TGTGCCAGCAGCGTAGGCCCAGGGCTTGACACTGAAGCTTTCTTT. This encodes CASSVGPGLDTEAFF.

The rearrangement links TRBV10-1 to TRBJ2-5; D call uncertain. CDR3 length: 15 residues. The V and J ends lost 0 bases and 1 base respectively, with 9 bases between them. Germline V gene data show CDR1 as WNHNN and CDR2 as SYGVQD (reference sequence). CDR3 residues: CASSESIGFQETQYF. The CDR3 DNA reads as TGCGCCAGCAGTGAGTCGATAGGGTTCCAAGAGACCCAGTACTTC.

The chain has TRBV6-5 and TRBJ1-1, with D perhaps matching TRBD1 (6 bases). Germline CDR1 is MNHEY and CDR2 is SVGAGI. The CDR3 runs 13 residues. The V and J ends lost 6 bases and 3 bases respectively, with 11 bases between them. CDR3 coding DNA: TGTGCCAGCAGAGCAGGACAGTACACTGAAGCTTTCTTT. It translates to CASRAGQYTEAFF.

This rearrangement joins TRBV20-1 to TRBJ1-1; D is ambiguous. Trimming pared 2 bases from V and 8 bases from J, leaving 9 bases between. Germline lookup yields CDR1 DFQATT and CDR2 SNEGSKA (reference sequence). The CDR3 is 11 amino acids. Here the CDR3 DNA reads TGCAGTGCTAGACACTTGGGGGAAGCTTTCTTT. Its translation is CSARHLGEAFF.

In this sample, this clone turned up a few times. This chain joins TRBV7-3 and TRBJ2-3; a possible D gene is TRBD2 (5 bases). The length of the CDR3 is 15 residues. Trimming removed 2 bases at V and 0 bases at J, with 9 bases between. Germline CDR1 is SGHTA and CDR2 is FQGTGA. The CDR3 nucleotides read TGTGCCAGCAGCTTAGCGGGCCCTAGCACAGATACGCAGTATTTT. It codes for CASSLAGPSTDTQYF.

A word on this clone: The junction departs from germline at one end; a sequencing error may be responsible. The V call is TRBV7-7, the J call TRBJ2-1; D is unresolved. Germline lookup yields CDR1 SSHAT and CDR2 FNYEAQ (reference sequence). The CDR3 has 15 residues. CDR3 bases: TGTGCTAGCAGCTCCCACATCGCTCCCTACAATGAGCAGTTCTTC. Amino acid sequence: CASSSHIAPYNEQFF.

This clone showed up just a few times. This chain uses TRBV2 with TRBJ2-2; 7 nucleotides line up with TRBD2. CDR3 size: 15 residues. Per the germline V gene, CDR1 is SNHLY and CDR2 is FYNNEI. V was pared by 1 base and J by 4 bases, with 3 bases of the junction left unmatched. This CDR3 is CASSEVREGTGELFF. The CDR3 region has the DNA TGTGCCAGCAGTGAAGTGAGGGAGGGCACCGGGGAGCTGTTTTTT.

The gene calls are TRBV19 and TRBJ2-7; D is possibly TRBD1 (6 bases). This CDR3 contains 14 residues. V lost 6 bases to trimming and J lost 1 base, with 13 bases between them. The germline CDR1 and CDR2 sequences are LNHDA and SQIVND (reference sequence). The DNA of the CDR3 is TGTGCCAGTAGGCAGGACAGAGCTTCCTACGAGCAGTACTTC. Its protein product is CASRQDRASYEQYF.

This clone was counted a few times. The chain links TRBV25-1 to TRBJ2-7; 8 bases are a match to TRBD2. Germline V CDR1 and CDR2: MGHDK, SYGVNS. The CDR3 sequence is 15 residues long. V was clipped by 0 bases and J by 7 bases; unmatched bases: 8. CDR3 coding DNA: TGTGCCAGCAGTGAATATTCTGCGGGGGGCGGGGAGCAGTACTTC. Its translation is CASSEYSAGGGEQYF.